This TCR beta chain came from a study of identical twins. The study's findings and limits: Invariant cells of the MAIT and iNKT types might have partly distorted the zero-insertion analyses. Alpha sequences that were out-of-frame and twin-shared showed an excess of low generation probability.

Turning to this clonotype: What it binds is unknown.

The germline V and J ends were trimmed by 3 bases and 2 bases, with 14 bases remaining between them. Germline V lookup: CDR1 MGHRA, CDR2 YSYEKL. This CDR3 has 15 amino acids. A universal primer site came from template switching; cDNA carried unique molecular identifiers. TCRdb analysed the 5' RACE reads with MiXCR anew, one entry per CDR3 protein. This sample has roughly 230,000 distinct CDR3 sequences, with about 8% found just once. These data are also associated with another study on yellow fever vaccine responses in identical twins. This second study notes: On the reported evidence, twins' vaccine T cell responses seemed partly convergent and partly personalized.

This TCR derives from a woman younger than 30 in good health. J is TRBJ2-7 and V is TRBV4-1; D unclear. Sequenced material: CD8+ T cells sorted from blood. The DNA of the CDR3 is TGCGCCAGCAGCCACTTCCGTGATACAGCCTACGAGCAGTACTTC. Residues: CASSHFRDTAYEQYF.